This T cell receptor (beta chain) was found in a study of patients and donors after allogeneic stem cell transplantation. CDR1 is MDHEN and CDR2 is SYDVKM in the germline V gene. The CDR3 sequence is 15 residues long. V shed 1 base, J shed 3 bases, and the junction held 2 bases outside the gene matches. From the RT-PCR reads, TCRdb called clonotypes with MiXCR, one entry per CDR3 protein. The table has fewer than 95,000 distinct CDR3 sequences, approximately 5% seen once; the top ten hold 2.6%. Sequencing was done on a sample of blood, either unsorted or a sorted T cell fraction (not recorded which). The receptor was derived from a human donor who was either an allogeneic HSCT recipient or a stem cell or donor lymphocyte infusion donor (not recorded which). It is not recorded whose cells these are; they may come from a transplant donor. The chain is built from TRBV28 and TRBJ1-3; the match to TRBD1 covers 8 bases. CDR3 protein: CASSLYGQGGNTIYF. The CDR3 DNA reads TGTGCCAGCAGTTTATACGGACAGGGTGGAAACACCATATATTTT.